What follows is one TCR beta chain and its context. There is no known antigen for this receptor. Per-base qualities were not stored, and no clone one base away is much larger. CDR1 and CDR2 (GTSNPN, SVGIG) derive from the germline V gene (reference sequence). V sheds 4 bases and J sheds 6 bases, leaving 9 bases between their ends. The CDR3, from cysteine to phenylalanine, totals 12 residues. The only DNA kept is the CDR3, 36 bases in frame from the first base. TCRbeta CDR3 regions were amplified from genomic DNA by means of the immunoSEQ Assay, a bias-controlled multiplex PCR. Regarding the original processing steps: Within the assay, amplification of reference gene primers was used to estimate how many nucleated cells each sample contained. To quantify the absolute abundance of each unique TCRbeta CDR3 rearrangement, sequence reads were collapsed and filtered. Productive Simpson clonality was computed per sample as the square root of Simpson's diversity index over productive rearrangements. TCRdb retrieved this table from immuneACCESS and kept in-frame rearrangements only. Not all clones are present; in checked studies, unresolved V genes account for under half, and no reason is known for the remainder. V, J and clone size are those of that table, while D and trimming were read from the DNA. This sample lists fewer than 80,000 clones; around 87% were detected once. In total, the top ten clones hold about 4.9% of the sample.

Whole blood was collected in K2EDTA tubes by collaborating institutions according to the institutions' own protocols. For TCRbeta analysis, collaborator samples were shipped as frozen whole blood, as isolated PBMCs, or as DNA extracted from either sample type. The sample originates from a study of blood T cell repertoires in COVID-19 (dated by TCRdb to 2020 to 2022). The study in broad terms: Samples from collaborators originated in the United States, Italy and Spain and spanned both the acute and convalescent phases of COVID-19. The material from the prospective study consisted of cDNA or gDNA derived from T cells, B-cell-depleted T cells, or PBMCs. Samples came from the ongoing ImmuneRACE study (first 160 participants) plus 1,254 subjects from 6 global collaborators. Deeply sampled blood TCRbeta repertoires from subjects exposed to, actively infected with, or recovered from COVID-19 were included in the dataset. The repertoires were released in a freely available public database intended as a resource for research on the immune response to SARS-CoV-2. A de-identified subject ID, COVID-19 status, age in years and sex were almost always included in the sample metadata. Where available, HLA class I and class II types were obtained from metadata supplied by the sample provider rather than from assay-based typing. The paper as a whole reports these results and caveats: The quantity of clinical and demographic metadata differed by source and by participant and was supplied without curation.

This TCR was sampled from a man aged 45-65 years with acute or convalescent COVID-19. The sequenced sample consisted of peripheral blood. The rearrangement combines TRBV30 with TRBJ1-4; matching of 6 bases hints at TRBD1 as the D gene. The nucleotide sequence is given as TGTGCCTGGAAGGGGGACCATGAAAAACTGTTTTTT. Protein translation: CAWKGDHEKLFF.